This T cell receptor (beta chain) was retrieved from a study of blood T cells in healthy people across ages (dated by TCRdb to between 2015 and 2016). General notes on the study: Template switching captured roughly one uniquely barcoded TCR beta cDNA molecule per two T cells in model experiments. To avoid experimental bias, donors of different ages were distributed randomly across sequencing lanes. To track age-related changes in TCR beta repertoire diversity, the study relied on deep sequencing normalized with unique cDNA molecular identifiers. Donors were grouped into four age groups: young (average roughly 15 years), middle-aged (roughly 37), aged (roughly 67) and long-lived (about 82). Using the same blood draw, the study looked at two additional independent replicas of 1 million unique cDNA reads for two donors, one aged 18 to 29 and the other aged 80 or older.

General findings and caveats noted by the study authors: Donor CMV infection status was unknown, potentially confounding age-related changes in expanded clonotypes. The long-lived group showed more naive CD4+ T cells, fewer expanded clones and increased TCR diversity than the aged group, suggesting age selection. Observed TCR beta diversity per million T cells fell roughly linearly with age, and a significant reduction was already apparent by age around 36. Estimates of total diversity based on one million sequenced T cells were considered lower bounds and underestimates. Bulk unsorted PBMC profiling prevented conclusive comparison of naive and antigen-experienced compartments. A strong correlation was found between observed TCR beta diversity and the percentage of naive T cells measured by flow cytometry.

The CDR3 sequence holds 13 residues, the cysteine and phenylalanine included. Only CDR3 DNA remains: 39 bases, in frame from the first base. From the germline V gene, CDR1 is MNHEY and CDR2 is SVGAGI. Here V drops 6 bases and J drops 13 bases, and the junction holds 14 bases not matched to any gene. Donors were a few dozen systemically healthy Caucasian individuals from Russia aged roughly 6 to 95 years. Around 10 milliliters of peripheral blood were collected from each donor into EDTA-treated Vacutainer tubes. Ficoll-Paque density-gradient centrifugation was used to isolate PBMCs, with at least 7 million obtained per sample. Trizol reagent was used to extract total RNA from PBMCs, with at least 6 micrograms per sample. For every donor, flow cytometry on a PBMC aliquot measured the percentage of naive CD45RAhigh/CD27high T cells. About this clonotype itself: Its antigen remains unidentified. A much larger clonotype is one base distant, so this may be a read error.

The library was produced with 5' RACE. Sequenced using an Illumina HiSeq 2500. A second 7 to 11 cycle PCR used a sample-barcoded 5' primer and a J-beta primer mix. A template-switch 5' adaptor carrying 12 random nucleotides introduced a unique molecular identifier onto each TCR beta cDNA molecule. Each sample yielded at least 2.5 million CDR3-containing paired-end reads. All of the RNA was converted into first-strand cDNA using the Mint cDNA synthesis kit, with a TRBC-specific oligonucleotide serving as the primer. After uracil-DNA glycosylase treatment, a first 18-cycle PCR used universal primers M1SS and BC2_uni_R on all cDNA. As for the authors' bioinformatics: For normalization, 1 million high-quality reads were randomly selected from each sample, with every read carrying a distinct molecular identifier. Instead of being binned into consensus sequences, reads with shared molecular identifiers were discarded. MiTCR, run with a Q25 quality threshold and the strictest error-elimination algorithm, handled CDR3 identification, clonotype clustering and error correction. Lower-bound total TCR beta diversity was estimated with a nonparametric unseen species model using Euler transformation. TCRdb trimmed the raw reads at Q25, called clones with MiXCR and kept productive beta chains. One record per CDR3 amino acid sequence lists the most common genes and DNA. TCRdb's processing, not the authors' own work, is the source of the V and J calls. The sample has under 750,000 distinct CDR3 sequences on record, under 55% of them singletons. The ten most abundant clones make up under 30% of the sample.

Specimen: blood. The receptor comes from an elderly man in good health. The rearrangement joined TRBV6-5 to TRBJ2-5; TRBD2 aligns with 7 central bases. This receptor carries the CDR3 CASRSGTTYERYF. The nucleotide sequence is TGTGCCAGCAGGTCCGGGACTACCTACGAGCGGTACTTC.